This T cell receptor (beta chain) was recorded in a study of T cells expressing NK-cell markers. TCRdb re-called the 5' RACE reads and shows each CDR3 protein once, DNA omitted. This repertoire includes more than 400,000 distinct CDR3 sequences. CDR1 and CDR2 from the germline V gene are LNHNV and YYDKDF (reference sequence). The CDR3 consists of 13 residues. Material for sequencing was blood T cells: a sorted CD56 or NKG2C T cell subset, CD4+ or CD8+ T cells, or bulk PBMC T cells (not recorded which). This TCR came from a woman between 18 and 69 years old in good health. The V and J genes are TRBV15 and TRBJ2-1. The chain's CDR3 is CATSRESDNEQFF.